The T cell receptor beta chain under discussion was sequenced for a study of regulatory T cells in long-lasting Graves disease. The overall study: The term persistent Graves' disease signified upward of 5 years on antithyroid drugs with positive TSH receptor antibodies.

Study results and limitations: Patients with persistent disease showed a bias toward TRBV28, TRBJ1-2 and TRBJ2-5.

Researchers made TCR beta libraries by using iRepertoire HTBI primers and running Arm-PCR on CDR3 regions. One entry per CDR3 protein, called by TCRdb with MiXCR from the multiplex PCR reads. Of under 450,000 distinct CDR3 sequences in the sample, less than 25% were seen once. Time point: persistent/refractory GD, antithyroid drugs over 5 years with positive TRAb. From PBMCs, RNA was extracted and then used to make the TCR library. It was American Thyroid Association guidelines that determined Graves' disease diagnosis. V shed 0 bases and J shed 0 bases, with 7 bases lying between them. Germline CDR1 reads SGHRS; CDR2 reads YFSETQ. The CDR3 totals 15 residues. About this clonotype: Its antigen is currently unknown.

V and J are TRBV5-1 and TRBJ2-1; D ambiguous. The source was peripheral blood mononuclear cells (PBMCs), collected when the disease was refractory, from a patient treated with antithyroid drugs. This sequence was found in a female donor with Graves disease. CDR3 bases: TGCGCCAGCAGCTTGGACGGAAACTCCTACAATGAGCAGTTCTTC. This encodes CASSLDGNSYNEQFF. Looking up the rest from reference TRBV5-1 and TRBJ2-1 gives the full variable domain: KAGVTQTPRYLIKTRGQQVTLSCSPISGHRSVSWYQQTPGQGLQFLFEYFSETQRNKGNFPGRFSGRQFSNSRSEMNVSTLELGDSALYLCASSLDGNSYNEQFFGPGTRLTVL.